The 27 T cell receptor beta chains in this list originate from one sample, sequenced in a study of molecular identifiers for immune sequencing clone quantification. Each CDR3 protein is one row after TCRdb ran MiXCR on the PCR reads. The repertoire holds 550,000 to 750,000 distinct CDR3 sequences, with just under 20% as singletons. Material: naive CD8+ T cells from blood, with Jurkat cell RNA spiked in. The subset is: FACS-sorted CD8+CD4-CCR7+CD45RA+ naive T cells. These receptors came from a human donor in good health. Some libraries in this study had Jurkat cell RNA spiked in.

This clonotype has ten or more counts. The rearrangement links TRBV7-8 to TRBJ1-4; TRBD1 is a possible D gene (6 bases). CDR3 length: 15 residues. Germline-derived CDR1 and CDR2 are SGHVS and FQNEAQ. Between the trimmed V and J ends, which lost 1 base and 7 bases, there was a span of 13 bases. The CDR3 reads CASSLEAGVGEKLFF. CDR3 in DNA: TGTGCCAGCAGCTTAGAAGCAGGGGTGGGTGAAAAACTGTTTTTT.

This clonotype has at least ten counts. The junction and the germline gene differ at one end; a read error may be behind it. The rearrangement joins TRBV15 to TRBJ2-3, with TRBD2 identical over 10 bases. There are 17 residues in the CDR3. Germline assignment: CDR1 LNHNV and CDR2 YYDKDF (reference sequence). DNA of the CDR3: TGTGCCACCAGCGGAGAACAAGCGGGGGGGCCTTCAGATACGCAGTATTTT. It yields the protein CATSGEQAGGPSDTQYF.

As concerns this clonotype: A much larger clone sits a single nucleotide away, making a read error possible. CDR3 sequence reads: CASSPGQRDTGELFF. The CDR3 nucleotides are TGTGCCAGCAGTCCCGGACAGAGGGACACCGGGGAGCTGTTTTTT. V and J are TRBV12-3 or TRBV12-4 and TRBJ2-2; weak D call: TRBD1 (6 bases). The CDR3 is 15 residues long. V lost 5 bases and J lost 3, with 13 bases in between.

Ten or more counts support this clonotype. The V gene is TRBV7-9, the J gene TRBJ2-3; 8 nucleotides align to TRBD2. Germline CDR1 reads SEHNR; CDR2 reads FQNEAQ (reference sequence). The ends lost 4 bases at V and 2 bases at J; junction bases unmatched: 8. The CDR3 contains 16 residues. CDR3: CASSSGTRDYTDTQYF. In DNA, the CDR3 is TGTGCCAGCAGCTCCGGGACTAGAGACTACACAGATACGCAGTATTTT.

In this sample, this clonotype turned up many times. This chain connects TRBV5-6 to TRBJ2-1; perhaps TRBD1 as D (5 bases). Germline assignment: CDR1 SGHDT and CDR2 YYEEEE. V was shortened by 0 bases and J by 4 bases, with 14 bases between the two germline ends. The CDR3 runs 16 residues. Here the CDR3 reads CASSLGQGLSYNEQFF. CDR3 bases: TGTGCCAGCAGCTTGGGCCAGGGCCTATCTTACAATGAGCAGTTCTTC.

The chain links TRBV4-3 to TRBJ2-7, with D possibly called TRBD1 or TRBD2 (5 bases each). CDR1 and CDR2 (germline): LGHNA, YSLEER. The CDR3 totals 15 residues. Trimming pared 1 base from V and 4 bases from J, leaving 14 bases between. In DNA, the CDR3 is TGCGCCAGCAGCCAAGGATCGGGGCGTGTGTACGAGCAGTACTTC. It encodes CASSQGSGRVYEQYF.

This clonotype was detected ten times or more. The chain employs TRBV12-3 or TRBV12-4 and TRBJ2-2; D unresolved. Trimming took 2 bases from V and 6 from J, leaving 4 bases between them. There are 12 residues in the CDR3. CDR3 nucleotide sequence: TGTGCCAGCAGTTTATACGCCGGGGAGCTGTTTTTT. It encodes CASSLYAGELFF.

Concerning this clonotype itself: It may be a read error: a sequence one base away is much more abundant. CDR3 nucleotide sequence: TGTGCCAGCAGCTTTCGGACAGGGCCCAGCGAGCAGTACTTC. This translates into CASSFRTGPSEQYF. This rearrangement joins TRBV7-9 to TRBJ2-7; 8 positions match TRBD1. CDR1 is SEHNR, CDR2 FQNEAQ, per germline (reference sequence). The trim removed 3 bases at V and 6 bases at J, leaving 7 bases unmatched. This CDR3 is built from 14 residues.

In regard to this clonotype: This may come from a read error, since a much larger clone is one base off. J is TRBJ1-5 and V is TRBV7-9; possibly TRBD1 for D (5 bases). This CDR3 has 15 residues. Germline loops: CDR1 SEHNR, CDR2 FQNEAQ (reference sequence). DNA for the CDR3: TGTGCCAGCAGCGACTCCAGGGAGAGCGATCAGCCCCAGCGTTTT. This translates into CASSDSRESDQPQRF.

This clonotype was recorded at least ten times. The rearrangement joins TRBV4-3 to TRBJ2-3; D gene unclear. The germline V gene encodes CDR1 LGHNA and CDR2 YSLEER. Trimming stripped 1 base from V and 0 bases from J, with 11 bases between. CDR3 length equals 16 residues. CDR3 DNA: TGCGCCAGCAGCCAAGGGCTAGAAAAAAGCACAGATACGCAGTATTTT. Residues: CASSQGLEKSTDTQYF.

At least ten counts were recorded for this clonotype. V usage is TRBV7-2 and J usage is TRBJ2-1; unclear D gene. This CDR3 has 14 amino acids. Trimming left V 7 bases short and J 8 bases short, with 18 bases between. Germline loops: CDR1 SGHTA, CDR2 FQGNSA. CDR3 protein: CASTPELALDEQFF. CDR3 DNA: TGTGCCAGCACCCCCGAATTGGCCTTAGATGAGCAGTTCTTC.

Note on this clonotype: This sequence is one base from a far larger clone and is likely a read error. The chain is built from TRBV4-3 and TRBJ2-1, with 9 bases aligning to TRBD1. The CDR3 length is 15 residues. Germline V CDR1 and CDR2: LGHNA, YSLEER. The CDR3, as DNA: TGCGCCAGCAGCCAGGACAGGGGCTCCTACAGTGAGCAGTTCTTC. It translates to CASSQDRGSYSEQFF.

This clonotype was counted many times. V and J are TRBV7-6 and TRBJ2-1; 10 bases are a match to TRBD2. The CDR3 sequence is 17 residues long. Germline lookup yields CDR1 SGHVS and CDR2 FNYEAQ. After removal of 5 bases from V and 10 bases from J, the junction contained 17 bases not matched to a gene. The CDR3 region is CASSPSLTSGVTEEQFF. The CDR3 DNA follows: TGTGCCAGCAGCCCCTCCCTTACTAGCGGGGTTACAGAGGAGCAGTTCTTC.

At least ten counts were recorded for this clonotype. The gene calls are TRBV6-2 or TRBV6-3 and TRBJ1-5; 8 bases are a match to TRBD1. In germline, CDR1 is MNHEY, CDR2 SVGEGT. The CDR3 sequence is 14 residues long. V shed 2 bases, J shed 6 bases, and the junction held 3 bases outside the gene matches. The CDR3 spells CASSYRTGIQPQHF. The CDR3 DNA follows: TGTGCCAGCAGTTACCGGACAGGGATTCAGCCCCAGCATTTT.

Ten or more counts support this clonotype. This rearrangement joins TRBV25-1 to TRBJ2-3; 12 nucleotides agree with TRBD1. From germline, CDR1 is MGHDK and CDR2 SYGVNS. This CDR3 region has 18 residues. V dropped 5 bases and J dropped 4; count of bases not matched to a gene: 13. The CDR3 DNA reads TGTGCCAGCAGTAAACCGGGACAGGGGGCGCGTTACGCAGATACGCAGTATTTT. It translates to CASSKPGQGARYADTQYF.

This clonotype was seen at least ten times. The DNA of the CDR3 is TGTGCCAGCAGCCCGGGGACAGGGTCCGGGGAGCTGTTTTTT. Protein: CASSPGTGSGELFF. The rearrangement joins TRBV5-4 to TRBJ2-2; 9 bases align to TRBD1. V lost 4 bases, J lost 6 bases, and 4 bases stayed unmatched. CDR1 and CDR2 from the germline V gene are SGHNT and YYREEE (reference sequence). The CDR3 covers 14 residues.

This clonotype was picked up a small number of times. V and J are TRBV30 and TRBJ2-7, with 14 positions matching TRBD2. This CDR3 has 16 amino acids. Per germline, CDR1 GTSNPN and CDR2 SVGIG (reference sequence). V was pared by 2 bases and J by 4 bases, with 7 bases of the junction left unmatched. The CDR3 sequence is CAWSSGLAGEKYEQYF. The CDR3 DNA follows: TGTGCCTGGAGTTCGGGACTAGCGGGGGAAAAATACGAGCAGTACTTC.

This clonotype was seen a handful of times. J is TRBJ1-2 and V is TRBV4-1, with TRBD1 matching over 7 bases. The CDR3 is made up of 15 amino acids. V gave up 3 bases and J gave up 3 bases; unmatched junction bases: 7. Germline V gene sequence: CDR1 MGHRA, CDR2 YSYEKL. The CDR3 DNA follows: TGCGCCAGCAGCCAGAAAACAGGGGCCGACTATGGCTACACCTTC. It encodes CASSQKTGADYGYTF.

The table lists this clonotype with a few counts. This chain joins TRBV12-3 or TRBV12-4 and TRBJ2-2, with 13 positions matching TRBD2. The CDR3 consists of 17 residues. V was pared by 5 bases and J by 6 bases, with 9 bases of the junction left unmatched. CDR3 in DNA: TGTGCCAGCAGTACACTAGCGGGGGGGTATGTTGCCGGGGAGCTGTTTTTT. It specifies CASSTLAGGYVAGELFF.

As regards this clonotype: A read error may produce the germline difference seen at one junction end. In DNA, the CDR3 is TGCGCCGGCAGCCAAGGACGGTGGGGCAATGAGCAGTTCTTC. It encodes CAGSQGRWGNEQFF. The rearrangement joins TRBV4-3 to TRBJ2-1, with unresolved D. The CDR3 runs to 14 residues. Germline CDR1 is LGHNA and CDR2 is YSLEER.

This clonotype was seen repeatedly, ten times or more. The rearrangement joins TRBV9 to TRBJ2-7; D is tentatively TRBD1 or TRBD2 (6 bases each). Germline V lookup: CDR1 SGDLS, CDR2 YYNGEE. The germline V and J ends were trimmed by 5 bases and 5 bases, with 20 bases remaining between them. This CDR3 spans 15 amino acids. CDR3 amino acids: CASSMSGSGANEQYF. The CDR3 bases are TGTGCCAGCAGTATGAGCGGGTCGGGGGCCAACGAGCAGTACTTC.

This clonotype was seen ten or more times. The chain joins TRBV20-1 to TRBJ1-1; D not certain. Trimming stripped 0 bases from V and 3 bases from J, with 14 bases between. CDR1 and CDR2 (germline): DFQATT, SNEGSKA (reference sequence). The CDR3 is 15 amino acids. The CDR3 sequence is CSARDQGNQYTEAFF. In DNA form, the CDR3 reads TGCAGTGCTAGAGATCAAGGGAACCAATACACTGAAGCTTTCTTT.

This clonotype was seen repeatedly, ten times or more. The rearrangement uses TRBV12-5 and TRBJ2-7, with D possibly called TRBD1 or TRBD2 (6 bases each). Germline V gene lookup returns CDR1 LGHNT and CDR2 FRNRAP. CDR3 length equals 13 residues. V lost 5 bases to trimming and J lost 6 bases, with 14 bases between them. CDR3 region: CASGLGPGAEQYF. The DNA for the CDR3 is TGTGCTAGTGGTCTAGGGCCGGGGGCCGAGCAGTACTTC. The entire variable domain, with the rest obtained from reference TRBV12-5 and TRBJ2-7, is as follows: DARVTQTPRHKVTEMGQEVTMRCQPILGHNTVFWYRQTMMQGLELLAYFRNRAPLDDSGMPKDRFSAEMPDATLATLKIQPSEPRDSAVYFCASGLGPGAEQYFGPGTRLTVT.

This clonotype was seen a handful of times. V usage is TRBV20-1 and J usage is TRBJ2-5; 9 bases map to TRBD2. The germline CDR1 and CDR2 sequences are DFQATT and SNEGSKA (reference sequence). V lost 4 bases and J lost 5; bases outside the gene matches: 17. This CDR3 is 17 amino acids long. CDR3 in amino acids: CSATRWAPGLAGETQYF. The CDR3 bases are TGCAGTGCTACCCGATGGGCCCCGGGACTAGCAGGGGAGACCCAGTACTTC.

This clonotype was detected ten times or more. The chain carries TRBV5-6 and TRBJ2-5, with a tentative D call TRBD1 (6 bases). This CDR3 has 14 amino acids. Trimming took off 4 bases at V and 2 bases at J, with 12 bases between the two ends. Germline loops: CDR1 SGHDT, CDR2 YYEEEE. The CDR3 nucleotides read TGTGCCAGCAGCATCGACAGGTTACAAGAGACCCAGTACTTC. Its translation is CASSIDRLQETQYF. The full variable domain, its missing parts supplied by reference TRBV5-6 and TRBJ2-5, is DAGVTQSPTHLIKTRGQQVTLRCSPKSGHDTVSWYQQALGQGPQFIFQYYEEEERQRGNFPDRFSGHQFPNYSSELNVNALLLGDSALYLCASSIDRLQETQYFGPGTRLLVL.

Ten or more counts support this clonotype. The J gene is TRBJ1-5, the V gene TRBV4-2; tentatively, D is TRBD1 (6 bases). Germline CDR1 and CDR2: LGHNA and YNFKEQ. This CDR3 is built from 16 residues. The ends were cut back, 3 bases at V and 6 bases at J, with 18 bases in the middle. CDR3 amino acids: CASSHSVGGVVQPQHF. CDR3 sequence (DNA): TGTGCCAGCAGCCATTCCGTCGGGGGCGTAGTTCAGCCCCAGCATTTT.

This clonotype was counted many times. This chain connects TRBV27 to TRBJ2-1; D not resolved. The CDR3 totals 13 residues. CDR1 and CDR2 from the germline V gene are MNHEY and SMNVEV (reference sequence). V was shortened by 8 bases and J by 5 bases, with 13 bases between the two germline ends. The DNA of the CDR3 is TGTGCCAGCTCAGTTCAGGCGAACAATGAGCAGTTCTTC. It specifies CASSVQANNEQFF.